The clone carrying this TCR beta chain was detected ten times or more. Trimming took 4 bases from V and 0 from J, leaving 13 bases between them. Per germline, CDR1 MNHEY and CDR2 SVGAGI. The CDR3 spans 16 residues. Using unique molecular identifiers, the investigators prepared the TCRbeta library. In TCRdb, the PCR reads were re-called with MiXCR into one record per CDR3 protein. There are around 230,000 distinct CDR3 sequences in the sample; approximately 15% occur only once, and roughly two fifths lies in the top ten. The data were taken from a study of T-cell reconstitution after alpha-beta-depleted transplantation in children.

The receptor's source is a male patient aged 2-15 years who had a stem cell transplant for acute lymphoblastic leukemia, so the T cells may come from the graft donor. The rearrangement uses TRBV6-5 and TRBJ1-5; D might be TRBD1 (6 bases). The input for sequencing was PBMCs, mostly from graft donor cells, taken 360 days after TCRalphabeta/CD19-depleted stem cell transplant. The CDR3 reads CASSSDRIYSNQPQHF. CDR3 sequence (DNA): TGTGCCAGCAGTTCTGACAGGATATATAGCAATCAGCCCCAGCATTTT.